These 23 T cell receptor beta chains share one sample of origin, sequenced in a study of blood T cells in healthy people across ages. With a J-beta primer mix and a sample-barcoded 5' primer, a second PCR ran roughly 6 to 11 cycles. One entry per CDR3 protein, called by TCRdb with MiXCR from the 5' RACE reads. The sample has 1.5 million to 2 million distinct CDR3 sequences, approximately 50% seen once. Input material: blood. These receptors all stem from a woman in her thirties or forties in good health.

This clonotype has only one observation. The junction departs from the called germline gene at one end, perhaps through a read error. This chain connects TRBV5-1 to TRBJ2-7; 9 nucleotides line up with TRBD1. Looked up from germline, CDR1 is SGHRS and CDR2 is YFSETQ. There are 15 residues in the CDR3. CDR3 nucleotide sequence: TGCGCCAGCAGGTTGGGACAGGGAGTATTCTACGAGCAGTACTTC. Translating gives CASRLGQGVFYEQYF. The full variable domain, completed using reference TRBV5-1 and TRBJ2-7, is KAGVTQTPRYLIKTRGQQVTLSCSPISGHRSVSWYQQTPGQGLQFLFEYFSETQRNKGNFPGRFSGRQFSNSRSEMNVSTLELGDSALYLCASRLGQGVFYEQYFGPGTRLTVT.

The rearrangement links TRBV3-1 to TRBJ2-1; 8 bases fit TRBD2. Trimming took 5 bases from V and 6 from J; bases not matched to a gene: 9. Germline V CDR1 and CDR2: LGHDT, YNNKEL (reference sequence). The CDR3 covers 15 residues. CDR3 coding DNA: TGTGCCAGCAGCTCCCGGCGGGGGGCGGGCAATGAGCAGTTCTTC. Protein sequence: CASSSRRGAGNEQFF.

As for this clonotype: The junction departs from the called germline gene at one end, perhaps through a read error. The chain recombines TRBV12-3 or TRBV12-4 with TRBJ2-3; no definite D call. This CDR3 comprises 11 residues. CDR3: CASSIQDTEYF. CDR3 sequence (DNA): TGTGCCAGCAGTATTCAAGATACGGAGTATTTT.

About this clonotype: An end of the junction does not agree with germline; a read error may underlie this. CDR3 in amino acids: CAGSFRQAVPNEKLFF. DNA for the CDR3: TGTGCCGGCAGTTTTAGGCAGGCGGTGCCTAATGAAAAACTGTTTTTT. The gene calls are TRBV12-3 or TRBV12-4 and TRBJ1-4; D gene ambiguous. This CDR3 region has 16 residues.

The chain couples TRBV25-1 to TRBJ1-4; D gene uncertain. Germline CDR1 reads MGHDK; CDR2 reads SYGVNS. V lost 5 bases to trimming and J lost 7 bases, with 11 bases between them. This CDR3 comprises 13 residues. The CDR3 loop reads CASSSELAEKLFF. CDR3 DNA: TGTGCCAGCAGTTCGGAACTTGCTGAAAAACTGTTTTTT.

In its sample, this clonotype was seen many times. This chain connects TRBV12-3 or TRBV12-4 to TRBJ2-7; D tentatively fits TRBD1 or TRBD2 (5 bases each). This CDR3 spans 15 amino acids. V was pared by 0 bases and J by 2 bases, with 11 bases between. CDR3 DNA sequence: TGTGCCAGCAGTTTAGCGGTGGGGGTCCCCTACGAGCAGTACTTC. It yields the protein CASSLAVGVPYEQYF.

V and J are TRBV5-5 and TRBJ1-4; no reliable D call. Germline assignment: CDR1 SGHKS and CDR2 YYEKEE (reference sequence). The CDR3 extends over 15 amino acids. V was clipped by 4 bases and J by 5 bases, with 15 bases between them. The CDR3 spells CASSPIPIDNEKLFF. CDR3 bases: TGTGCCAGCAGCCCGATACCTATTGACAATGAAAAACTGTTTTTT.

The chain employs TRBV5-1 and TRBJ1-2; perhaps TRBD1 as D (5 bases). This CDR3 is 17 amino acids long. V lost 4 bases to trimming and J lost 6 bases, with 25 bases between them. Germline CDR1 and CDR2: SGHRS and YFSETQ. CDR3 DNA: TGCGCCAGCAGCCCGAAGGCCCGGGAGGCAGGGCATCATGGCTACACCTTC. The encoded protein is CASSPKAREAGHHGYTF.

The chain recombines TRBV27 with TRBJ2-5, with D possibly TRBD2 on 7 matching bases. Germline V gene sequence: CDR1 MNHEY, CDR2 SMNVEV (reference sequence). This CDR3 contains 15 residues. Trimming shortened V by 8 bases and J by 3 bases, and 19 bases separated the two germline ends. The CDR3 loop is CASSTRGAAKETQYF. The CDR3 DNA sequence: TGTGCCAGCTCTACCCGGGGGGCAGCAAAAGAGACCCAGTACTTC.

This clonotype was seen a single time. This sequence joins TRBV25-1 and TRBJ1-2; D is possibly TRBD1 (5 bases). The germline V and J ends were trimmed by 1 base and 5 bases, with 20 bases remaining between them. The CDR3 runs to 17 residues. Per the germline V gene, CDR1 is MGHDK and CDR2 is SYGVNS. The CDR3 nucleotides are TGTGCCAGCAGTGAATGGTCAGGGTTGGGATCTCGGTATGGCTACACCTTC. Amino acid sequence: CASSEWSGLGSRYGYTF.

This clonotype was counted only a few times. The chain is built from TRBV29-1 and TRBJ2-2; 8 bases map to TRBD2. J lost 4 bases, V lost 4 bases, and 5 bases had no gene match. Per the germline V gene, CDR1 is SQVTM and CDR2 is ANQGSEA. CDR3 length: 14 residues. The DNA for the CDR3 is TGCAGCGTTGTGGCGGGGGGCCCCACCGGGGAGCTGTTTTTT. It is translated as CSVVAGGPTGELFF.

The chain is built from TRBV5-1 and TRBJ2-5; D is possibly TRBD1 (5 bases). This CDR3 is built from 14 residues. Trimming took 3 bases from V and 4 from J, leaving 13 bases between them. Looked up from germline, CDR1 is SGHRS and CDR2 is YFSETQ. The CDR3 nucleotides read TGCGCCAGCAGCTCGATGCAGGGTCCAGAGACCCAGTACTTC. Protein: CASSSMQGPETQYF.

Regarding this clonotype: Compared with germline, one end of the junction differs, possibly owing to a read error. The J gene is TRBJ1-2, the V gene TRBV6-5, with no clear D. Germline V lookup: CDR1 MNHEY, CDR2 SVGAGI. The CDR3 has 14 amino acids. The CDR3 here is CASSYSTQIYGYTF. CDR3 in DNA: TGTGCCAGTAGTTACTCGACACAGATCTATGGCTACACCTTC.

On this clonotype itself: A much more abundant neighbour one base away suggests this may be a read error. This chain uses TRBV4-1 with TRBJ1-1; TRBD1 matches at 11 bases. Germline V gives CDR1 MGHRA, CDR2 YSYEKL. CDR3 length equals 15 residues. Losses at the gene ends were 3 bases for V and 6 bases for J; bases not matched to a gene: 6. The DNA for the CDR3 is TGCGCCAGCAGCCATGAGGACAGGGGGCTCTCTGAAGCTTTCTTT. Translated: CASSHEDRGLSEAFF.

A few counts support this clonotype. The chain has TRBV6-5 and TRBJ2-5; D is unresolved. The J call may be incorrect, as the DNA end agrees better with TRBJ2-7. The CDR3 contains 14 residues. CDR1 is MNHEY and CDR2 is SVGAGI in the germline V gene. The CDR3 loop is CASTSFVGNYEQYF. The CDR3 bases are TGTGCCAGCACTTCCTTCGTGGGTAACTACGAGCAGTACTTC.

This clonotype was counted a few times. This chain connects TRBV12-3 or TRBV12-4 to TRBJ2-4; the D gene is possibly TRBD1 (5 bases). The CDR3 sequence is 12 residues long. Trimming took 6 bases from V and 8 from J, leaving 11 bases between them. The CDR3 is CASRTTEDIQYF. CDR3 DNA: TGTGCCAGCAGGACGACAGAAGACATTCAGTACTTC.

The rearrangement joins TRBV29-1 to TRBJ2-5; 7 positions match TRBD1. The CDR3 runs 12 residues. After removal of 4 bases from V and 4 bases from J, the junction contained 3 bases not matched to a gene. Per germline, CDR1 SQVTM and CDR2 ANQGSEA. The CDR3 loop reads CSVVRDRETQYF. In DNA form, the CDR3 reads TGCAGCGTTGTCCGGGACAGAGAGACCCAGTACTTC.

The CDR3 DNA reads TGTGCCAGCAGTTACTCGAGGTTTACAGGGGTTTCCTATGGCTACACCTTC. Amino acid sequence: CASSYSRFTGVSYGYTF. This chain links TRBV6-5 with TRBJ1-2; 7 nucleotides agree with TRBD1. The CDR3 is made up of 17 amino acids. The V and J ends lost 0 bases and 4 bases, in that order; junction bases with no gene match: 11. CDR1 and CDR2 from the germline V gene are MNHEY and SVGAGI.

The rearrangement links TRBV20-1 to TRBJ2-5; D perhaps matches TRBD2 (6 bases). The V end lost 2 bases, the J end lost 5 bases, and 24 bases lay between the germline ends. Per germline, CDR1 DFQATT and CDR2 SNEGSKA (reference sequence). CDR3 length: 17 amino acids. CDR3 loop: CSARSLGTFLGWETQYF. Written as DNA, the CDR3 is TGCAGTGCTAGATCCCTGGGGACTTTTTTGGGATGGGAGACCCAGTACTTC.

As to this clonotype: Since no conserved phenylalanine or tryptophan closes the CDR3, a read error is the likely cause. This chain links TRBV6-6 with TRBJ2-1; TRBD2 matches 14 bases. The CDR3 loop spans 15 amino acids. V was clipped by 4 bases and J by 5 bases; unmatched bases: 1. Germline V lookup: CDR1 MNHNY, CDR2 SVGAGI (reference sequence). CDR3 DNA: TGTGCCAGCAGTTGGACTAGCGGGGGGAACAATGAGCAGTTCCTC. The encoded protein is CASSWTSGGNNEQFL.

This clonotype was counted a few times. The chain is built from TRBV10-2 and TRBJ2-5; D unclear. The germline gives CDR1 WSHSY, CDR2 SAAADI. This CDR3 has 13 residues. V was shortened by 3 bases and J by 4 bases, with 9 bases between the two germline ends. The DNA for the CDR3 is TGCGCCAGCAGTGACAGGCCGCGAGAGACCCAGTACTTC. Amino acids: CASSDRPRETQYF.

The gene calls are TRBV10-2 and TRBJ1-5; D perhaps matches TRBD1 (6 bases). Germline CDR1 and CDR2: WSHSY and SAAADI. The CDR3 length is 14 residues. Trimming took off 3 bases at V and 3 bases at J, with 9 bases between the two ends. The CDR3 region is CASSDRGLNQPQHF. The CDR3 DNA follows: TGCGCCAGCAGTGACAGGGGTCTCAATCAGCCCCAGCATTTT.

The sample holds a few counts of this clonotype. The chain couples TRBV7-9 to TRBJ2-5; TRBD1 matches at 10 bases. The V and J ends lost 5 bases and 1 base, in that order; junction bases with no gene match: 7. CDR1 is SEHNR, CDR2 FQNEAQ, per germline (reference sequence). This CDR3 is 16 amino acids long. The CDR3 is CASSLPWDRGQETQYF. CDR3 in DNA: TGTGCCAGCAGCCTCCCTTGGGACAGGGGCCAAGAGACCCAGTACTTC.